This T cell receptor (beta chain) stems from a study of a mutant IDH1 vaccine in newly diagnosed glioma (dated by TCRdb to about 2021). As for the study more broadly: Vaccination started 4-6 weeks after radiotherapy alone, or was given together with temozolomide cycles in the groups whose treatment included chemotherapy. The approximately 33 treated patients were around 60% male and around 38% female, with a mean age of around 40 years. Before enrollment, patients had received standard therapy of radiotherapy alone, temozolomide alone, or radiochemotherapy with temozolomide; most received the combination. The week-35 safety follow-up was designated visit V12, and the week-47 end of study was designated visit V13. Peripheral blood samples were drawn at six visits, namely V03 (baseline), V05, V07, V10, V12 and V13. Longitudinal TCRB deep sequencing was performed for roughly 24 treated patients wherever samples were available for exploratory analyses.

A single count supports this clone. Its cognate antigen has yet to be identified. The sample holds no much larger clone one base away, and base qualities are not on file. What the research found in general, with its limitations: Changes in the top peripheral T cell clonotypes picked up by TCRB sequencing did not appear to be linked to pseudoprogression. PBMC samples for TCRB deep sequencing were selected based on availability. The authors stated that sample limitations prevented analyses of patient blood samples from being reproduced. Immune responses induced by the vaccine were seen in approximately 93% of patients across multiple MHC alleles.

The library was produced with the immunoSEQ multiplex PCR assay. Rearranged TCR beta chain sequences were amplified using the hsTCRB Kit according to the manufacturer's protocol. Sequencing of TCRB libraries was carried out on an Illumina MiSeq. Per the original workflow: The kit vendor's proprietary platform handled demultiplexing, trimming and gene mapping. What TCRdb holds here is the immuneACCESS table cut down to in-frame rearrangements. Part of the clones is not present; checked against another copy, under half of the missing clones reflect an unresolved V gene, and the others are unexplained. V, J and clone size are those of that table, while D and trimming were read from the DNA. The sample has around 50,000 clones on record, about 65% of them singletons. The ten largest clonotypes hold 4.8% of the sample. The junction shows trimming of 6 bases on V and 5 bases on J, and the gene matches do not reach 3 bases of it. There are 13 amino acids in the CDR3, from cysteine to phenylalanine inclusive. Only CDR3 DNA remains: 39 bases, in frame from the first base. CDR1 and CDR2, per the germline V gene, are KGHSH and LQKENI.

This sample's time point label indicates: week 47, end of study. Each vaccine dose, consisting of 300 ug of a 20-mer mutant IDH1 peptide in Montanide, was administered subcutaneously with topical imiquimod. Eight vaccinations were administered to patients in weeks 1, 3, 5, 7, 11, 15, 19 and 23, corresponding to visits V03 through V10. The donors had newly diagnosed IDH1-mutant astrocytomas of WHO grade 3 or 4 that showed loss of nuclear ATRX. The samples were drawn from NOA16, a multicentre, single-arm, open-label phase I trial in Germany that tested a mutant IDH1 peptide vaccine in humans for the first time. Genomic DNA for TCRB sequencing was extracted from EDTA blood using the DNeasy Blood and Tissue Kit.

The sequenced sample was peripheral blood mononuclear cells (PBMCs), obtained from a glioma patient whose treatment included an IDH1 peptide vaccine. The receptor chain draws on TRBV18 and TRBJ1-5; TRBD1 agrees with 8 junctional bases. The sequence came from a man aged 40-50 years with glioma. Some clones in this sample may be carry-over from other donors' samples. The CDR3 reads as follows: CASSSDRDQPQHF. Here is the DNA: TGTGCCAGCTCGTCGGACAGGGATCAGCCCCAGCATTTT. Beyond the CDR3, the reference TRBV18 and TRBJ1-5 genes provide the residues; the full variable domain reads: NAGVMQNPRHLVRRRGQEARLRCSPMKGHSHVYWYRQLPEEGLKFMVYLQKENIIDESGMPKERFSAEFPKEGPSILRIQQVVRGDSAAYFCASSSDRDQPQHFGDGTRLSIL.